This T cell receptor (beta chain) emerged from a study of early T cells in non-severe SARS-CoV-2 infection (dated by TCRdb to about 2021). For the study in its entirety: Because TCR sequencing relied on bulk RNA taken from unsorted whole blood, pairing of alpha and beta chains was not possible. What the work shows at the level of the full study, not this receptor alone: VDJdb matching was skewed toward anti-spike CD8 responses and likely underestimated virus-specific expansions, missing private and CD4 specificities.

Preparation of the library involved 5' RACE. Data came from a NextSeq 500. The TCR library protocol attached unique molecular identifiers to individual cDNA molecules to correct for sequencing error and PCR bias. TCR alpha and beta chains were both sequenced, and the abundances of alpha and beta sequences in each sample were closely correlated with each other. The original methods were these. Decombinator V4 was used to annotate TCR sequences for V gene, J gene and CDR3. TCRs were defined as expanded if a significant change between any two time points was detected under a Poisson model with p below 0.0001. TCR abundances were normalised to the total number of TCRs sequenced per sample and expressed as counts per million. MAIT TCRs were defined by TRAV1-2 paired with TRAJ12, TRAJ20 or TRAJ33, and iNKT TCRs by TRAV10 paired with TRAJ18. VDJdb, accessed 1 November 2021, was searched for CMV, EBV and SARS-CoV-2 annotated TCRs, excluding TCRs annotated for multiple antigens. TCRdb itself trimmed the public reads at Q25 with fastp, ran MiXCR and retained productive beta chains. Entries that share a CDR3 protein sequence are merged under the most common genes and DNA. TCRdb, rather than the study authors, made the V and J calls. The sample has roughly 40,000 distinct CDR3 sequences on record, roughly 7% of them singletons. Roughly 8.5% of the sample is in the top ten clones.

A case-control design nested within a healthcare worker cohort in London, UK, was used, with weekly nasopharyngeal swab PCR tests and blood sampling performed. Healthcare workers were recruited between 23 and 31 March 2020, during the week of the UK lockdown, and were followed weekly for up to roughly 16 weeks. CDR1 and CDR2, per the germline V gene, are SQVTM and ANQGSEA. Clipping removes 4 bases from V and 1 base from J, with 3 as the unmatched junction base count. Its CDR3 holds 14 amino acids, cysteine through phenylalanine. The read is trimmed to its CDR3 DNA, 42 bases read in frame from base 1. This clonotype was recorded many times. What this receptor recognizes is not known. Per-base quality was not reported, and no clone a single base away is much larger than it.

The sequence was obtained from an adult who was a healthcare worker with PCR-confirmed SARS-CoV-2 infection or an uninfected control (not recorded which). Sequences were obtained from whole blood. The sequence links TRBV29-1 to TRBJ2-3; 9 bases in the middle match TRBD1. The nucleotide sequence is TGCAGCGTTGCCCGGACAGGGGGCACAGATACGCAGTATTTT. It codes for CSVARTGGTDTQYF.